This TCR beta chain was identified in a study of T-cell memory formation after mild COVID-19. Study findings and constraints: Pre-infection memory harbored some responding clones, suggesting cross-reactive memory joined.

TCRdb recomputed calls from the 5' RACE reads with MiXCR, one row per CDR3 protein. The data contain under 85,000 distinct CDR3 sequences, approximately 13% of them singletons. CDR1 and CDR2 (germline): MGHRA, YSYEKL. Trimming left V 1 base short and J 5 bases short, with 14 bases between. CDR3 length equals 15 residues. This clonotype has only a few counts. Its antigen remains unidentified. The V gene is TRBV4-1, the J gene TRBJ2-5, with D perhaps TRBD1 (5 bases). The clonotype comes from an adult woman who had mild COVID-19 (a few samples of this study predate the infection). Cell type and time point are not known. What was sequenced was PBMCs or a T cell subset sorted from them (not recorded which). Written as DNA, the CDR3 is TGCGCCAGCAGCCAAGCCCCAGCAGGGAAGGAGACCCAGTACTTC. Residues: CASSQAPAGKETQYF.